This note documents a single T cell receptor beta chain sequence. How the authors handled the data: Scientists estimated how many nucleated cells there were by amplifying reference gene primers. This table comes from immunoSEQ multiplex PCR, and its TCRdb copy is limited to in-frame clones, with some not included. Clone size and V and J calls were adopted from that table, with D and trimming inferred from the DNA. This table holds 150,000 to 200,000 clones, around nine tenths found once. Trimming stripped 3 bases from V and 5 bases from J, with 4 bases between. The CDR3 length is 11 residues. These data originate in a study of blood T cell repertoires in COVID-19. Study summary: COVID-19 samples collected from the United States, Italy and Spain covered acute and convalescent phases. From T cells, B-cell-depleted T cells, or PBMCs came the material, which was cDNA or gDNA.

The receptor comes from a young man with active or convalescent COVID-19. The chain uses TRBV12-3 or TRBV12-4 and TRBJ1-1, with D uncertain. Material for sequencing was peripheral blood. CDR3 region: CASSFKTEAFF. The CDR3 DNA reads TGTGCCAGCAGTTTCAAAACTGAAGCTTTCTTT.